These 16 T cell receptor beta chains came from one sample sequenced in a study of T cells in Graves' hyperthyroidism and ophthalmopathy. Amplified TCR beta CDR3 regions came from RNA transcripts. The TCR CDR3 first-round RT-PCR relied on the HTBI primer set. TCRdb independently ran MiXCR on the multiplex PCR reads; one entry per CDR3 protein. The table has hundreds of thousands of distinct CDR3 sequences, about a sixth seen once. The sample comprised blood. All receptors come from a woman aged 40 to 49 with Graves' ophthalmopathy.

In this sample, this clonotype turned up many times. The CDR3 DNA reads TGTGCCAGCAGCCCTAGCGGGAGCGCCTGGGATGAGCAGTTCTTC. Its translation: CASSPSGSAWDEQFF. This chain connects TRBV11-2 to TRBJ2-1, with 10 nucleotides matching TRBD2. The CDR3 is made up of 15 amino acids. V dropped 5 bases and J dropped 8; count of bases not matched to a gene: 9. Germline V CDR1 and CDR2: SGHAT, FQNNGV.

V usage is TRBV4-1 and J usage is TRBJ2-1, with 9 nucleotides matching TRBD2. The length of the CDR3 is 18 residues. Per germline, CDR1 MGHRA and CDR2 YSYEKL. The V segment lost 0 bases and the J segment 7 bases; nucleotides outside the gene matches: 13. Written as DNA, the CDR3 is TGCGCCAGCAGCCAAGATCAAGGATGGCGGGGGGGCCATAATGAGCAGTTCTTC. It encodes CASSQDQGWRGGHNEQFF.

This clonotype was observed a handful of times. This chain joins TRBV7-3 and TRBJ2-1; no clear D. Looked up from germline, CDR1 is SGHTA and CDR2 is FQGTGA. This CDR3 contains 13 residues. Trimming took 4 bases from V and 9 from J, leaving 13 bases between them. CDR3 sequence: CASSSHKLGEQFF. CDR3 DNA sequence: TGTGCCAGCAGCTCGCACAAGCTTGGTGAGCAGTTCTTC.

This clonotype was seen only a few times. DNA for the CDR3: TGTGCCAGCAGCCCCTATAGCGGGCGTTACAATGAGCAGTTCTTC. Amino acid sequence: CASSPYSGRYNEQFF. The chain recombines TRBV7-3 with TRBJ2-1; 7 bases align to TRBD2. CDR3 length: 15 amino acids. Per the germline V gene, CDR1 is SGHTA and CDR2 is FQGTGA. J gave up 4 bases and V 5 bases, and 8 bases lay outside the gene matches.

For the CDR3, the DNA is TGTGCCAGTAAGAATCCGGGACAGGCAAACTATGGCTACACCTTC. Translation: CASKNPGQANYGYTF. The gene calls are TRBV19 and TRBJ1-2; 8 bases match TRBD1. Germline assignment: CDR1 LNHDA and CDR2 SQIVND (reference sequence). The CDR3 spans 15 residues. With 7 bases clipped from V and 2 bases from J, the junction kept 9 bases outside the gene matches.

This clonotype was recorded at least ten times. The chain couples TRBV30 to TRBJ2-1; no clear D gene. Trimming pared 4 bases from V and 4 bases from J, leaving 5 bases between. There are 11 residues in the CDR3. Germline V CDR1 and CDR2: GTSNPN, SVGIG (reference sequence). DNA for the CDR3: TGTGCCTGGAACTTGTACAATGAGCAGTTCTTC. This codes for CAWNLYNEQFF.

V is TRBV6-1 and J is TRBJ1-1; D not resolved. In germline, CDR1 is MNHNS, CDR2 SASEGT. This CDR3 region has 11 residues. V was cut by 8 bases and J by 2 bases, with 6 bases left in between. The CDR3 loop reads CASHGNTEAFF. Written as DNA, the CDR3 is TGTGCCAGCCACGGAAACACTGAAGCTTTCTTT.

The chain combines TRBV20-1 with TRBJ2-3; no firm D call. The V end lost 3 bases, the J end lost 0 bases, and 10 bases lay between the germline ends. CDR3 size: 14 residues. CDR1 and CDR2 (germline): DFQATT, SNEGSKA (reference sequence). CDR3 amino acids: CSARFSLSTDTQYF. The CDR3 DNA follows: TGCAGTGCTAGGTTCAGCCTCAGCACAGATACGCAGTATTTT.

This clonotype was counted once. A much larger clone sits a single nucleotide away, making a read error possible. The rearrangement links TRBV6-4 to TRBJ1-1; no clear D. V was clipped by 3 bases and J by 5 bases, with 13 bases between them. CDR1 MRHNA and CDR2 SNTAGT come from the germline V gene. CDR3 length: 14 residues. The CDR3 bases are TGTGCCAGCAGTGAATCTCAAAGGTGGACTGAAGCTTTCTTT. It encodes CASSESQRWTEAFF.

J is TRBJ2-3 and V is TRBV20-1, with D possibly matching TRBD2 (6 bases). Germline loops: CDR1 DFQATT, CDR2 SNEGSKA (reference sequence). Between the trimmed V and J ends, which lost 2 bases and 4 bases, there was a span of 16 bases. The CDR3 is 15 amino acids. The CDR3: CSARRDPGSADTQYF. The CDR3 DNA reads TGCAGTGCTAGACGGGACCCCGGGAGCGCAGATACGCAGTATTTT.

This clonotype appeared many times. CDR3: CASSPGRKPNQPQHF. The CDR3, as DNA: TGTGCCAGTAGTCCCGGACGGAAGCCCAATCAGCCCCAGCATTTT. The chain recombines TRBV19 with TRBJ1-5; D is unresolved. There are 15 residues in the CDR3. Trimming took off 5 bases at V and 3 bases at J, with 14 bases between the two ends. Germline CDR1 LNHDA, CDR2 SQIVND (reference sequence).

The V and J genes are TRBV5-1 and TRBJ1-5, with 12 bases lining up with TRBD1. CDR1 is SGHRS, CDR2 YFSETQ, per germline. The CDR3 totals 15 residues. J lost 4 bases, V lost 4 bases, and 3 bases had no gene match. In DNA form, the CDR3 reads TGCGCCAGCAGCGTGGGACAGGGGGCTAATCAGCCCCAGCATTTT. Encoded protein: CASSVGQGANQPQHF.

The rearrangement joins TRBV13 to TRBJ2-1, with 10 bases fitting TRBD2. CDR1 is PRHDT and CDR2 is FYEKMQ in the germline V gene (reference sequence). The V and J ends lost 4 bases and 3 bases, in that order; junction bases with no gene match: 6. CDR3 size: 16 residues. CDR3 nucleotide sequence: TGTGCCAGCAGCTACACCGGGACTAGCGTCTACAATGAGCAGTTCTTC. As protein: CASSYTGTSVYNEQFF. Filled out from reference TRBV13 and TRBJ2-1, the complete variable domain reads AAGVIQSPRHLIKEKRETATLKCYPIPRHDTVYWYQQGPGQDPQFLISFYEKMQSDKGSIPDRFSAQQFSDYHSELNMSSLELGDSALYFCASSYTGTSVYNEQFFGPGTRLTVL.

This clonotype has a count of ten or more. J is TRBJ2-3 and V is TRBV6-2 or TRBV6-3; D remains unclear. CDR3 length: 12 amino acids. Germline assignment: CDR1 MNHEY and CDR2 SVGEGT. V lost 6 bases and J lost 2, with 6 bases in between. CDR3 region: CASRAVTDTQYF. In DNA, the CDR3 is TGTGCCAGCAGGGCCGTCACAGATACGCAGTATTTT.

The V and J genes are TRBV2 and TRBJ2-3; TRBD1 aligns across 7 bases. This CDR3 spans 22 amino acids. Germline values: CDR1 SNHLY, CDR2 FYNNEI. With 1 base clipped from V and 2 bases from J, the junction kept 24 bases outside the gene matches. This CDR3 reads CASSEVATLVGQVLATTDTQYF. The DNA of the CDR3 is TGTGCCAGCAGTGAAGTCGCTACCCTCGTCGGACAGGTCTTAGCGACCACAGATACGCAGTATTTT.

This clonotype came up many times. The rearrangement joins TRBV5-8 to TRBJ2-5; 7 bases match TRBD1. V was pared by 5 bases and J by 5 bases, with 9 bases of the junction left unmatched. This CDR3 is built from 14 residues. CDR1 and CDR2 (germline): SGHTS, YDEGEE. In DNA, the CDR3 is TGTGCCAGCAGTTACGAGGGGGCAGGGGAGACCCAGTACTTC. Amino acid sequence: CASSYEGAGETQYF.